This T cell receptor beta chain was observed in a study of Graves' ophthalmopathy and Graves' hyperthyroidism. V lost 5 bases and J 6 bases, leaving 6 bases between the germline ends. Germline CDR1 reads KGHDR; CDR2 reads SFDVKD. The CDR3 runs 12 residues. From RNA, the CDR3 regions of TCR beta chains were amplified and sequenced. HTBI-primed first-round RT-PCR preceded second-round multiplex PCR. MiXCR, applied by TCRdb to the multiplex PCR reads, yields one record per CDR3 protein. The sample yields 200,000 to 250,000 distinct CDR3 sequences, 45% seen once. Presentation of ophthalmopathy in the donors involved moderate-to-severe activity, CAS ≥3, NOSPECS ≥4 and a duration under 3 months. The PBMC fraction was derived from around 10 ml of fresh peripheral blood.

The chain is built from TRBV24-1 and TRBJ2-2; D call uncertain. The sequencing input was peripheral blood. The clonotype originates from an adult man with Graves' ophthalmopathy. The CDR3 protein is CATSGGSGELFF. The CDR3 DNA sequence: TGTGCCACCAGTGGCGGTTCCGGGGAGCTGTTTTTT.